This entry lists 23 T cell receptor beta chains sequenced from one sample in a study of blood T cell repertoires in COVID-19. TCRdb keeps only in-frame clones here, not all; method: immunoSEQ multiplex PCR. The repertoire consists of 200,000 to 300,000 clones, with about 80% occurring once and the leading ten covering about 9%. Material: peripheral blood. The receptor source for this set is a man at least 80 years old with acute or convalescent COVID-19.

The chain combines TRBV11-2 with TRBJ1-1; D is unresolved. CDR3 length equals 14 residues. Germline loops: CDR1 SGHAT, CDR2 FQNNGV. With 2 bases removed from V and 5 bases from J, the gap between germline ends came to 12 bases. The CDR3 nucleotides read TGTGCCAGCAGCTTAATCGAGGGTAAGACTGAAGCTTTCTTT. Translating gives CASSLIEGKTEAFF. Supplemented by reference TRBV11-2 and TRBJ1-1, the full variable domain reads EAGVAQSPRYKIIEKRQSVAFWCNPISGHATLYWYQQILGQGPKLLIQFQNNGVVDDSQLPKDRFSAERLKGVDSTLKIQPAKLEDSAVYLCASSLIEGKTEAFFGQGTRLTVV.

This chain uses TRBV5-1 with TRBJ2-4, with 7 bases aligning to TRBD1. Germline V gene lookup returns CDR1 SGHRS and CDR2 YFSETQ. The junction had 3 bases not matched to a gene; V was cut back by 3 bases and J by 3 bases. The CDR3 runs to 14 residues. Written as DNA, the CDR3 is TGCGCCAGCAGCTCGGGACAGCTCAAAAACATTCAGTACTTC. It encodes CASSSGQLKNIQYF.

The chain couples TRBV19 to TRBJ2-1; TRBD2 aligns across 12 bases. The germline V gene encodes CDR1 LNHDA and CDR2 SQIVND (reference sequence). This CDR3 is built from 14 residues. With 6 bases clipped from V and 3 bases from J, the junction kept 0 bases outside the gene matches. The CDR3 here is CASRTSGSYNEQFF. The CDR3 DNA is TGTGCCAGTAGGACTAGCGGGAGCTACAATGAGCAGTTCTTC.

The V and J genes are TRBV19 and TRBJ2-7; a weak D match, TRBD2 (6 bases). There are 14 residues in the CDR3. Trimming pared 7 bases from V and 5 bases from J, leaving 18 bases between. In germline, CDR1 is LNHDA, CDR2 SQIVND (reference sequence). For the CDR3, the DNA is TGTGCCAGTACCCCGGGCCGCTGGGGGGACGAGCAGTACTTC. Translating it yields CASTPGRWGDEQYF.

This clone was seen many times. J is TRBJ1-2 and V is TRBV3-1 (or the pseudogene TRBV3-2); 8 nucleotides line up with TRBD1. The CDR3 is made up of 13 amino acids. The germline V gene encodes CDR1 LGHDT and CDR2 YNNKEL (reference sequence). After removal of 5 bases from V and 4 bases from J, the junction contained 3 bases not matched to a gene. CDR3 DNA sequence: TGTGCCAGCAGCTTCACAGGGGGCTATGGCTACACCTTC. It codes for CASSFTGGYGYTF.

V is TRBV7-9 and J is TRBJ2-1; perhaps TRBD1 as D (6 bases). Trimming removed 5 bases at V and 7 bases at J, with 12 bases between. This CDR3 is built from 13 residues. CDR1 is SEHNR, CDR2 FQNEAQ, per germline (reference sequence). The CDR3 is CASSRQDPNEQFF. For the CDR3, the DNA is TGTGCCAGCAGCCGACAGGACCCAAATGAGCAGTTCTTC.

The chain joins TRBV5-5 to TRBJ2-6; D gene ambiguous. Germline lookup yields CDR1 SGHKS and CDR2 YYEKEE (reference sequence). The CDR3 length is 16 residues. Between the trimmed V and J ends, which lost 0 bases and 0 bases, there was a span of 7 bases. The CDR3 loop reads CASSLERHSGANVLTF. The CDR3 DNA reads TGTGCCAGCAGCTTGGAGAGGCACTCTGGGGCCAACGTCCTGACTTTC.

This clone came up a few times. The rearrangement joins TRBV6-5 to TRBJ2-3, with 9 bases identical to TRBD2. The CDR3 is 14 residues long. V lost 5 bases and J lost 2; bases outside the gene matches: 2. The germline V gene encodes CDR1 MNHEY and CDR2 SVGAGI. The CDR3: CASSPSGATDTQYF. Written as DNA, the CDR3 is TGTGCCAGCAGTCCTAGCGGGGCCACAGATACGCAGTATTTT.

This clone was recorded a few times. This chain links TRBV5-5 with TRBJ1-1, with 9 nucleotides matching TRBD1. The CDR3 spans 15 residues. V dropped 2 bases and J dropped 5; count of bases not matched to a gene: 7. Germline V gives CDR1 SGHKS, CDR2 YYEKEE (reference sequence). The CDR3 sequence is CASSFSGTGRTEAFF. The CDR3 nucleotides read TGTGCCAGCAGCTTTTCCGGGACAGGGCGGACTGAAGCTTTCTTT.

The chain combines TRBV4-1 with TRBJ2-7; a weak D match, TRBD1 (6 bases). V was shortened by 1 base and J by 2 bases, with 15 bases between the two germline ends. This CDR3 comprises 16 residues. Germline V lookup: CDR1 MGHRA, CDR2 YSYEKL. DNA for the CDR3: TGCGCCAGCAGCCAAGGTAGGGGGATAACTACCTACGAGCAGTACTTC. The encoded protein is CASSQGRGITTYEQYF.

The chain has TRBV18 and TRBJ2-7, with D uncertain. The CDR3 contains 13 residues. V was trimmed by 6 bases and J by 0 bases, leaving 9 bases between them. CDR1 and CDR2 (germline): KGHSH, LQKENI. CDR3 DNA sequence: TGTGCCAGCTCCCCGACATTCTCCTACGAGCAGTACTTC. Residues: CASSPTFSYEQYF. The full variable domain, rest sourced from reference TRBV18 and TRBJ2-7, is NAGVMQNPRHLVRRRGQEARLRCSPMKGHSHVYWYRQLPEEGLKFMVYLQKENIIDESGMPKERFSAEFPKEGPSILRIQQVVRGDSAAYFCASSPTFSYEQYFGPGTRLTVT.

This clone has more than one count but fewer than ten. The chain links TRBV28 to TRBJ1-6; perhaps TRBD1 as D (5 bases). The CDR3 loop spans 15 amino acids. The V end lost 5 bases, the J end lost 10 bases, and 18 bases lay between the germline ends. Germline V lookup: CDR1 MDHEN, CDR2 SYDVKM. Written as DNA, the CDR3 is TGTGCCAGCAGTACATCCAGGGCGTTGCACTCACCCCTCCACTTT. Its protein product is CASSTSRALHSPLHF.

The chain recombines TRBV10-3 with TRBJ1-2; 10 positions match TRBD1. This CDR3 is built from 17 residues. V shed 2 bases and J 4 bases; nucleotides not matched to a gene: 10. The germline gives CDR1 ENHRY, CDR2 SYGVKD. CDR3 sequence reads: CAISELRDRGMGYGYTF. CDR3 nucleotides: TGTGCCATCAGTGAGCTCCGGGACAGGGGTATGGGCTATGGCTACACCTTC.

To note about this clone: The same CDR3 also results from other DNA sequences found in this sample. The rearrangement links TRBV19 to TRBJ1-1; D not certain. The CDR3 contains 14 residues. CDR1 is LNHDA and CDR2 is SQIVND in the germline V gene (reference sequence). V gave up 1 base and J gave up 0 bases, with 6 bases separating them. The CDR3 protein is CASSIGGLNTEAFF. As DNA, the CDR3 is TGTGCCAGTAGTATAGGAGGGTTGAACACTGAAGCTTTCTTT.

This clone was detected ten times or more. This chain connects TRBV4-1 to TRBJ2-7, with TRBD1 matching 10 bases. Trimming took 4 bases from V and 9 from J; bases not matched to a gene: 9. The CDR3 contains 14 residues. Germline assignment: CDR1 MGHRA and CDR2 YSYEKL. This chain's CDR3 is CASSPRDRGMAQYF. CDR3 DNA: TGCGCCAGCAGCCCCCGGGACAGGGGTATGGCGCAGTACTTC.

CDR3 residues: CASSLYTYEQYF. In DNA, the CDR3 is TGCGCCAGCAGCTTATACACCTACGAGCAGTACTTC. The chain uses TRBV5-1 and TRBJ2-7; D gene unclear. The CDR3 loop spans 12 amino acids. Per the germline V gene, CDR1 is SGHRS and CDR2 is YFSETQ. Trimming stripped 2 bases from V and 2 bases from J, with 5 bases between.

This sequence joins TRBV9 and TRBJ2-2; the match to TRBD1 covers 9 bases. Germline CDR1 and CDR2: SGDLS and YYNGEE. V shed 0 bases and J 1 base; nucleotides not matched to a gene: 7. CDR3 length: 18 amino acids. CDR3 coding DNA: TGTGCCAGCAGCGTAGTTCCTTTGGGACAGGGGAACACCGGGGAGCTGTTTTTT. Its translation: CASSVVPLGQGNTGELFF.

This chain uses TRBV27 with TRBJ1-5; D is possibly TRBD1 (6 bases). V shed 6 bases and J shed 5 bases, with 23 bases lying between them. Germline lookup yields CDR1 MNHEY and CDR2 SMNVEV (reference sequence). CDR3 length equals 17 residues. This CDR3 is CASRARAGTHHDQPQHF. CDR3 DNA: TGTGCCAGCAGGGCTCGAGCCGGGACACATCACGATCAGCCCCAGCATTTT.

J is TRBJ2-2 and V is TRBV6-5, with TRBD2 as a possible D gene (5 bases). V was trimmed by 7 bases and J by 6 bases, leaving 6 bases between them. Germline V gene sequence: CDR1 MNHEY, CDR2 SVGAGI. CDR3 length equals 11 residues. CDR3 coding DNA: TGTGCCAGCACGAGGGCCGGGGAGCTGTTTTTT. Encoded protein: CASTRAGELFF.

This clone appeared a few times. The chain combines TRBV4-1 with TRBJ1-2, with 9 bases lining up with TRBD1. The CDR3 is 13 amino acids. CDR1 MGHRA and CDR2 YSYEKL come from the germline V gene. V dropped 1 base and J dropped 7; count of bases not matched to a gene: 1. The CDR3 region is CASSQGTGVGYTF. In DNA, the CDR3 is TGCGCCAGCAGCCAAGGGACAGGGGTTGGCTACACCTTC.

The chain links TRBV27 to TRBJ2-1; 11 bases align to TRBD1. The CDR3 has 18 residues. V lost 5 bases and J lost 4; bases outside the gene matches: 13. Germline V gene sequence: CDR1 MNHEY, CDR2 SMNVEV (reference sequence). This chain's CDR3 is CASSPPPGTGGSYNEQFF. The CDR3, as DNA: TGTGCCAGCAGTCCCCCACCCGGGACAGGGGGTTCTTACAATGAGCAGTTCTTC.

This clone was detected only a few times. The gene calls are TRBV7-3 and TRBJ2-1; tentative D call: TRBD2 (6 bases). Germline values: CDR1 SGHTA, CDR2 FQGTGA. The CDR3 extends over 15 amino acids. The V end was cut by 5 bases, the J end by 3 bases, with 14 bases between. Here the CDR3 DNA reads TGTGCCAGCAGCCCCGCACCCGGGGGCTACAATGAGCAGTTCTTC. Translated: CASSPAPGGYNEQFF.

The chain has TRBV5-1 and TRBJ1-2; TRBD1 matches at 10 bases. With 3 bases clipped from V and 6 bases from J, the junction kept 5 bases outside the gene matches. Germline V lookup: CDR1 SGHRS, CDR2 YFSETQ. This CDR3 comprises 14 residues. The CDR3 is CASSSRQGANGYTF. CDR3 DNA: TGCGCCAGCAGCTCGCGACAGGGGGCTAATGGCTACACCTTC.